The rows below give T cell receptor beta chains drawn from one sample of a study of cytomegalovirus exposure and HLA in healthy donors. Assay: immunoSEQ multiplex PCR; the TCRdb copy retains only in-frame clones and omits some. In the table there are about 190,000 clones, 82% of which are singletons. Sequenced input: PBMCs. These receptors were obtained from a young woman in good health and CMV-seronegative. CDR3s include the opening cysteine and the closing phenylalanine or tryptophan. Fields, in order: J gene, V gene, CDR3 protein.

J: TRBJ2-7
V: TRBV29-1
CDR3: CSVEDLYEQYF

J: TRBJ2-7
V: TRBV5-1
CDR3: CASSPRTSGLFYYEQYF

J: TRBJ2-7
V: TRBV6-1
CDR3: CATDSSYEQYF

J: TRBJ2-5
V: TRBV27
CDR3: CASSLYTGGIQETQYF

J: TRBJ2-7
V: TRBV9
CDR3: CASSVSAGTGRNEQYF

J: TRBJ2-3
V: TRBV19
CDR3: CASRSGLTDTQYF

J: TRBJ2-5
V: TRBV27
CDR3: CASSLSSLVQETQYF

J: TRBJ2-1
V: TRBV7-9
CDR3: CASSSPARDNEQFF

J: TRBJ2-7
V: TRBV18
CDR3: CASSPNRDSEQYF

J: TRBJ2-2
V: TRBV11-2
CDR3: CASSLVRGRGTGELFF

J: TRBJ2-2
V: TRBV9
CDR3: CASSVVAGGGELFF

J: TRBJ2-5
V: TRBV6-5
CDR3: CASSHELVQGETQYF

J: TRBJ2-3
V: TRBV5-6
CDR3: CASSRRTGGFADTQYF

J: .
V: TRBV27
CDR3: CASTLSHEQYF

J: TRBJ2-5
V: TRBV5-1
CDR3: CASSLVPGRDWETQYF

J: TRBJ2-7
V: TRBV6-5
CDR3: CASSDTLTLYEQYF

J: TRBJ2-5
V: TRBV6-5
CDR3: CASSYSSAGGQETQYF

J: TRBJ2-5
V: TRBV15
CDR3: CATSREANGRGQETQYF

J: TRBJ2-5
V: TRBV10-3
CDR3: CAISGISGGVPETQYF

J: TRBJ2-1
V: TRBV6-5
CDR3: CASAGGRTYNEQFF

J: TRBJ2-1
V: TRBV9
CDR3: CASSVGSGWGSYNEQFF

J: .
V: TRBV7-2
CDR3: CASSPLAGDSYEQYF

J: TRBJ1-4
V: TRBV4-2
CDR3: CASSQETATGLGEKLFF

J: TRBJ2-1
V: TRBV2
CDR3: CASSEQGIYNEQFF

J: TRBJ2-7
V: TRBV4-1
CDR3: CASSQEPRQGNYEQYF

J: TRBJ2-7
V: TRBV10-3
CDR3: CAISTGGYEQYF

J: TRBJ2-5
V: TRBV9
CDR3: CASSVAYRGETQYF

J: TRBJ2-7
V: TRBV28
CDR3: CASSLGLIYEQYF

J: TRBJ2-3
V: TRBV7-2
CDR3: CASSRDTVITDTQYF

J: TRBJ1-2
V: TRBV5-1
CDR3: CASSSGLGVQGYGYTF

J: TRBJ1-4
V: TRBV25-1
CDR3: CASRGLGQGYGEKLFF

J: TRBJ2-5
V: TRBV6-5
CDR3: CASATGFGTQYF

J: TRBJ2-3
V: TRBV7-8
CDR3: CASSLERQFSSTDTQYF

J: TRBJ2-1
V: TRBV13
CDR3: CASSPWTDEWQFF

J: TRBJ2-5
V: TRBV5-6
CDR3: CASSLEREENSQQTQYF

J: TRBJ1-5
V: TRBV28
CDR3: CASGAGTDNSGNQPQHF

J: TRBJ1-5
V: TRBV5-6
CDR3: CASSPGANGNQPQHF

J: TRBJ2-1
V: TRBV14
CDR3: CASSLGTYNEQFF

J: TRBJ2-3
V: TRBV6-6
CDR3: CASSYRTGGTDTQYF

J: TRBJ1-4
V: TRBV5-1
CDR3: CASRTTGGAGGKLFF